A selection of T cell receptor beta chains follows, all from one sample in a study of shared clonotypes between healthy human individuals. Generated by immunoSEQ multiplex PCR, the TCRdb table keeps only in-frame clones and is missing some. The sample has 760,000 or so clones, about 96% seen once; the top ten hold about 0.25%. The material sequenced was naive CD8+ T cells sorted from blood. Every receptor here comes from a man between 25 and 39 years old in good health. CDR3s include the opening cysteine and the closing phenylalanine or tryptophan. A D gene is named only where the DNA matches it firmly. Clone size is not always given. Where it is, it says once, few, many or a class for expanded clones.

V: TRBV5-5
D: TRBD2
size: -
J: TRBJ2-7
CDR3: CASSFLGIAGPLHTYEQYF
DNA: TGTGCCAGCAGCTTCTTGGGTATAGCGGGGCCCCTTCACACCTACGAGCAGTACTTC

V: TRBV29-1
D: TRBD1
size: -
J: TRBJ1-5
CDR3: CSVSFAGTGHYSNQPQHF
DNA: TGCAGCGTTTCCTTCGCCGGGACAGGACATTATAGCAATCAGCCCCAGCATTTT

V: TRBV27
D: TRBD1
size: -
J: TRBJ1-2
CDR3: CASSSSGTGSNYGYTF
DNA: TGTGCCAGCAGTTCCTCCGGGACAGGGAGTAACTATGGCTACACCTTC

V: TRBV7-7
D: TRBD2
size: -
J: TRBJ2-1
CDR3: CASSLELTGGVNEQFF
DNA: TGTGCTAGCAGCTTAGAATTAACGGGAGGGGTGAATGAGCAGTTCTTC

V: TRBV29-1
D: -
size: -
J: TRBJ1-1
CDR3: CSVVPWGKVEAFF
DNA: TGCAGCGTTGTGCCCTGGGGAAAGGTTGAAGCTTTCTTT

V: TRBV29-1
D: -
size: many
J: TRBJ1-1
CDR3: CSVASGRATEAFF
DNA: TGCAGCGTTGCGTCAGGGAGGGCTACTGAAGCTTTCTTT

V: TRBV29-1
D: -
size: once
J: TRBJ2-7
CDR3: CSVEDKLLEQYF
DNA: TGCAGCGTTGAGGACAAGCTGCTCGAGCAGTACTTC

V: TRBV7-9
D: -
size: -
J: TRBJ2-1
CDR3: CASSLTAGASYNEQFF
DNA: TGTGCCAGCAGCTTAACCGCAGGCGCGTCCTACAATGAGCAGTTCTTC

V: TRBV7-9
D: -
size: -
J: TRBJ2-2
CDR3: CASSLDGAGELFF
DNA: TGTGCCAGCAGCTTAGATGGTGCCGGGGAGCTGTTTTTT

V: TRBV4-1
D: -
size: -
J: TRBJ1-2
CDR3: CASSGCKNRKTYGYTF
DNA: TGCGCCAGCAGCGGGTGCAAGAACAGAAAGACCTATGGCTACACCTTC

V: TRBV7-9
D: TRBD1
size: -
J: TRBJ2-1
CDR3: CASSPGTGPFF
DNA: TGTGCCAGCAGCCCAGGGACAGGGCCGTTCTTC

V: TRBV27
D: -
size: -
J: TRBJ1-4
CDR3: CASSLRSRPNEKLFF
DNA: TGTGCCAGCAGTTTACGGAGTCGGCCTAATGAAAAACTGTTTTTT

V: TRBV7-6
D: -
size: once
J: TRBJ2-7
CDR3: CASSRPTGEATYEQYF
DNA: TGTGCCAGCAGCCGCCCGACGGGGGAGGCCACCTACGAGCAGTACTTC

V: TRBV15
D: -
size: -
J: TRBJ2-3
CDR3: CATSRQPLGSADTQYF
DNA: TGTGCCACCAGCAGACAACCTCTGGGGAGCGCAGATACGCAGTATTTT

V: TRBV5-6
D: -
size: once
J: TRBJ2-1
CDR3: CASSLYTPESDSYNEQFF
DNA: TGTGCCAGCAGCTTGTACACTCCCGAATCAGACTCCTACAATGAGCAGTTCTTC

V: TRBV11-3
D: TRBD2
size: -
J: TRBJ2-1
CDR3: CASSNPGGAGVSNEQFF
DNA: TGTGCCAGCAGCAACCCCGGGGGAGCGGGAGTATCCAATGAGCAGTTCTTC

V: TRBV7-6
D: TRBD2
size: -
J: TRBJ2-1
CDR3: CASSLELAGDFEQFF
DNA: TGTGCCAGCAGCTTAGAACTAGCGGGAGATTTCGAGCAGTTCTTC

V: TRBV6-5
D: -
size: -
J: TRBJ2-7
CDR3: CASSYSGMGDEQYF
DNA: TGTGCCAGCAGTTACAGTGGCATGGGTGATGAGCAGTACTTC

V: TRBV7-2
D: -
size: -
J: TRBJ1-3
CDR3: CASSFWGTGNTIYF
DNA: TGTGCCAGCAGCTTTTGGGGAACTGGAAACACCATATATTTT

V: TRBV7-6
D: TRBD2
size: -
J: TRBJ2-1
CDR3: CASSRYAQTSGDFRYNEQFF
DNA: TGTGCCAGCAGCCGCTACGCCCAGACTAGCGGGGACTTTAGGTACAATGAGCAGTTCTTC

V: TRBV15
D: TRBD1
size: -
J: TRBJ1-4
CDR3: CATSSRGATGASNEKLFF
DNA: TGTGCCACCAGCAGTAGAGGCGCGACAGGGGCTTCTAATGAAAAACTGTTTTTT

V: TRBV27
D: TRBD2
size: -
J: TRBJ2-2
CDR3: CASSLKNLWLAGGKGNTGELFF
DNA: TGTGCCAGCAGTTTAAAGAACTTATGGCTAGCGGGAGGAAAGGGGAACACCGGGGAGCTGTTTTTT

V: TRBV4-1
D: -
size: -
J: TRBJ2-3
CDR3: CASSPREDTITDTQYF
DNA: TGCGCCAGCAGCCCTAGGGAAGACACCATCACAGATACGCAGTATTTT

V: TRBV9
D: -
size: -
J: TRBJ1-1
CDR3: CASSPYASTIEAFF
DNA: TGTGCCAGCAGCCCATATGCGTCCACAATTGAAGCTTTCTTT

V: TRBV27
D: -
size: -
J: TRBJ2-1
CDR3: CASSSGKTRFEQFF
DNA: TGTGCCAGCAGTTCCGGAAAGACTAGATTCGAGCAGTTCTTC

V: TRBV10-3
D: -
size: -
J: TRBJ1-1
CDR3: CAIRYSESGTEAFF
DNA: TGTGCCATTCGTTACTCCGAGTCTGGCACTGAAGCTTTCTTT

V: TRBV10-3
D: TRBD2
size: -
J: TRBJ2-7
CDR3: CATLGRLAGSSYEQYF
DNA: TGTGCCACCCTAGGTCGGCTAGCGGGGTCCTCCTACGAGCAGTACTTC

V: TRBV7-2
D: TRBD2
size: -
J: TRBJ2-1
CDR3: CASSFDAGLAYNEQFF
DNA: TGTGCCAGCAGCTTCGATGCGGGACTAGCCTACAATGAGCAGTTCTTC

V: TRBV27
D: -
size: once
J: TRBJ2-2
CDR3: CASSLSVYPNTGELFF
DNA: TGTGCCAGCAGTTTATCGGTCTACCCGAACACCGGGGAGCTGTTTTTT

V: TRBV27
D: -
size: once
J: TRBJ2-7
CDR3: CASRGGDKQYF
DNA: TGTGCCAGCCGGGGCGGGGATAAGCAGTACTTC

V: TRBV4-1
D: -
size: once
J: TRBJ2-1
CDR3: CASSQEDYNEQFF
DNA: TGCGCCAGCAGCCAAGAGGACTACAATGAGCAGTTCTTC

V: TRBV7-6
D: -
size: -
J: TRBJ2-6
CDR3: CASSSTPIGSGVGANVLTF
DNA: TGTGCCAGCAGCTCCACTCCCATCGGGTCAGGGGTTGGGGCCAACGTCCTGACTTTC

V: TRBV7-9
D: -
size: -
J: TRBJ2-1
CDR3: CASSLGLASYNEQFF
DNA: TGTGCCAGCAGCTTAGGGCTAGCCTCCTACAATGAGCAGTTCTTC

V: TRBV5-5
D: TRBD2
size: -
J: TRBJ2-3
CDR3: CASSIAGPYSTDTQYF
DNA: TGTGCCAGCAGCATAGCGGGGCCCTATAGCACAGATACGCAGTATTTT

V: TRBV11-2
D: -
size: once
J: TRBJ2-7
CDR3: CASSFSDRYEQYF
DNA: TGTGCCAGCAGCTTTAGCGATCGCTACGAGCAGTACTTC

V: TRBV7-9
D: -
size: -
J: TRBJ1-1
CDR3: CASSSPGQTRTEAFF
DNA: TGTGCCAGCAGTTCACCGGGACAAACAAGGACTGAAGCTTTCTTT

V: TRBV10-1
D: -
size: -
J: TRBJ2-1
CDR3: CASSDGVLYNEQFF
DNA: TGCGCCAGCAGCGACGGGGTCCTATACAATGAGCAGTTCTTC

V: TRBV4-1
D: -
size: -
J: TRBJ2-3
CDR3: CASSLSGGGGLDTQYF
DNA: TGCGCCAGCAGCCTTTCTGGGGGAGGGGGCCTCGATACGCAGTATTTT

V: TRBV28
D: TRBD2
size: -
J: TRBJ2-7
CDR3: CASTGLAGVNYEQYF
DNA: TGTGCCAGCACGGGACTAGCGGGAGTAAACTACGAGCAGTACTTC

V: TRBV4-1
D: TRBD2
size: -
J: TRBJ2-7
CDR3: CASSREPGLAEGSYEQYF
DNA: TGCGCCAGCAGCCGGGAACCGGGACTAGCTGAAGGCTCCTACGAGCAGTACTTC

V: TRBV29-1
D: TRBD2
size: -
J: TRBJ2-5
CDR3: CSVPGLAGNGETQYF
DNA: TGCAGCGTCCCGGGACTAGCGGGAAACGGAGAGACCCAGTACTTC

V: TRBV13
D: -
size: -
J: TRBJ2-2
CDR3: CAVPWVNTGELFF
DNA: TGTGCCGTCCCATGGGTGAACACCGGGGAGCTGTTTTTT

V: TRBV5-1
D: -
size: -
J: TRBJ2-7
CDR3: CASTPSGDTSYEQYF
DNA: TGCGCCAGCACGCCTTCCGGGGACACCTCCTACGAGCAGTACTTC

V: TRBV15
D: TRBD2
size: -
J: TRBJ2-5
CDR3: CATSGGWTSGIQETQYF
DNA: TGTGCCACCAGCGGGGGGTGGACTAGCGGAATACAAGAGACCCAGTACTTC

V: TRBV7-9
D: -
size: -
J: TRBJ2-7
CDR3: CASSSPGVHALSYEQYF
DNA: TGTGCCAGCAGCTCCCCGGGCGTCCACGCGCTGAGCTACGAGCAGTACTTC

V: TRBV27
D: TRBD2
size: -
J: TRBJ2-3
CDR3: CASSLRLAGGTDTQYF
DNA: TGTGCCAGCAGCCTTCGACTAGCGGGAGGCACAGATACGCAGTATTTT

V: TRBV9
D: -
size: -
J: TRBJ2-1
CDR3: CASEGADYNEQFF
DNA: TGTGCCAGCGAAGGAGCGGACTACAATGAGCAGTTCTTC

V: TRBV4-1
D: TRBD2
size: -
J: TRBJ2-1
CDR3: CASSQVRMASGYNEQFF
DNA: TGCGCCAGCAGCCAAGTAAGGATGGCTAGCGGCTACAATGAGCAGTTCTTC

V: TRBV19
D: TRBD1
size: -
J: TRBJ2-7
CDR3: CASSFSGQGAYEQYF
DNA: TGTGCCAGTAGCTTCTCCGGACAGGGGGCCTACGAGCAGTACTTC

V: TRBV12-5
D: -
size: -
J: TRBJ2-7
CDR3: CASGLAYSREQYF
DNA: TGTGCTAGTGGTTTGGCCTACAGCCGGGAGCAGTACTTC

V: TRBV15
D: TRBD1
size: -
J: TRBJ1-2
CDR3: CATSRTGVGYGYTF
DNA: TGTGCCACCAGCAGGACAGGGGTTGGCTATGGCTACACCTTC

V: TRBV11-2
D: -
size: -
J: TRBJ2-7
CDR3: CASSSTNYEQYF
DNA: TGTGCCAGCAGCTCTACGAACTACGAGCAGTACTTC

V: TRBV7-6
D: -
size: -
J: TRBJ2-7
CDR3: CASSSTVYEQYF
DNA: TGTGCCAGCAGCTCCACCGTCTACGAGCAGTACTTC

V: TRBV29-1
D: -
size: -
J: TRBJ2-5
CDR3: CSVEQRTQYF
DNA: TGCAGCGTCGAGCAGCGGACCCAGTACTTC

V: TRBV5-5
D: TRBD1
size: -
J: TRBJ2-6
CDR3: CASSLVLGQGAGANVLTF
DNA: TGTGCCAGCAGCTTGGTCCTCGGACAGGGGGCTGGGGCCAACGTCCTGACTTTC

V: TRBV27
D: -
size: -
J: TRBJ1-2
CDR3: CASRAWGELYGYTF
DNA: TGTGCCAGCAGAGCTTGGGGGGAACTCTATGGCTACACCTTC